These 32 T cell receptor beta chains were sequenced from one sample in a study of monozygotic twins with inflammatory bowel disease. One entry per CDR3 protein, without DNA, is what TCRdb gives after re-calling the 5' RACE reads. This repertoire includes 400,000 to 500,000 distinct CDR3 sequences. Sequencing was carried out using blood. The receptors derive from a human donor with ulcerative colitis or Crohn's disease, or a healthy co-twin of an affected twin (not recorded which).

This rearrangement joins TRBV28 to TRBJ2-7. In germline, CDR1 is MDHEN, CDR2 SYDVKM. This CDR3 spans 14 amino acids. The CDR3 sequence is CASTLGASSYEQYF.

The chain has TRBV5-5 and TRBJ2-7; checking the TCRdb D call of TRBD1 is not possible without DNA. Per the germline V gene, CDR1 is SGHKS and CDR2 is YYEKEE (reference sequence). The CDR3 length is 16 residues. The CDR3 sequence is CASSRDTGGSPYEQYF.

The chain carries TRBV29-1 and TRBJ2-5. Germline CDR1 SQVTM, CDR2 ANQGSEA. CDR3 length equals 13 residues. The CDR3 sequence is CSVVGIGWETQYF.

The rearrangement uses TRBV7-2 and TRBJ2-1; TCRdb reports TRBD2, a call that lacks DNA to check it against. CDR1 SGHTA and CDR2 FQGNSA come from the germline V gene. This CDR3 is built from 14 residues. The CDR3 loop reads CASSLAETRGEQFF.

This chain links TRBV11-2 with TRBJ2-1; TCRdb indicates TRBD1, and absent DNA this call remains unverified. CDR3 size: 15 residues. The germline V gene has CDR1 SGHAT and CDR2 FQNNGV. The CDR3 sequence is CASSRDRGLNNEQFF. The full variable domain, its missing parts supplied by reference TRBV11-2 and TRBJ2-1, is EAGVAQSPRYKIIEKRQSVAFWCNPISGHATLYWYQQILGQGPKLLIQFQNNGVVDDSQLPKDRFSAERLKGVDSTLKIQPAKLEDSAVYLCASSRDRGLNNEQFFGPGTRLTVL.

The chain carries TRBV29-1 and TRBJ2-2; TCRdb's D call of TRBD2 is untestable without DNA. CDR1 SQVTM and CDR2 ANQGSEA come from the germline V gene. The CDR3 is 15 residues long. CDR3 sequence reads: CRVEQRSANTGELFF.

CDR3 sequence reads: CASIFDRNTEAFF. The chain is built from TRBV28 and TRBJ1-1. Germline CDR1 reads MDHEN; CDR2 reads SYDVKM. CDR3 length: 13 amino acids.

The rearrangement uses TRBV6-2 or TRBV6-3 and TRBJ1-3. This CDR3 has 17 residues. Germline CDR1 reads MNHEY; CDR2 reads SVGEGT. CDR3 loop: CASRDLGPDNSGNTIYF.

V is TRBV28 and J is TRBJ1-2; TCRdb's D call, TRBD1, is unchecked because there is no DNA. The CDR3 spans 12 residues. The germline CDR1 and CDR2 sequences are MDHEN and SYDVKM. CDR3: CASVSGQAGYTF.

The chain uses TRBV3-1 and TRBJ2-5; TCRdb returns TRBD2, unconfirmable since there is no DNA. Germline loops: CDR1 LGHDT, CDR2 YNNKEL (reference sequence). The CDR3 is 16 amino acids. CDR3: CASSQVIAGYQETQYF.

This chain connects TRBV7-3 to TRBJ2-1; TCRdb returns TRBD1, unconfirmable since there is no DNA. Germline assignment: CDR1 SGHTA and CDR2 FQGTGA. The CDR3 is 14 amino acids. CDR3 amino acids: CASSGDRWSNEQFF.

V is TRBV6-1 and J is TRBJ2-1; TCRdb names TRBD1, which stays unverified in the absence of DNA. The CDR3 consists of 16 residues. The V gene's germline CDR1 is MNHNS and CDR2 SASEGT. CDR3 protein: CASSLTGTGGYNEQFF.

The J gene is TRBJ1-2, the V gene TRBV29-1. Germline V gene sequence: CDR1 SQVTM, CDR2 ANQGSEA. This CDR3 contains 13 residues. CDR3 residues: CSVEELRYSGYTF.

The chain combines TRBV27 with TRBJ2-7; TCRdb picks TRBD1, but there is no DNA to check that call. Per the germline V gene, CDR1 is MNHEY and CDR2 is SMNVEV (reference sequence). The CDR3 contains 13 residues. CDR3 residues: CASRGDRGNEQYF.

The V call is TRBV25-1, the J call TRBJ1-2; TCRdb designates TRBD1, a call that cannot be tested without DNA. Germline assignment: CDR1 MGHDK and CDR2 SYGVNS. CDR3 length: 13 amino acids. The CDR3 region is CASAGQFNYGYTF.

The V and J genes are TRBV28 and TRBJ2-7; TCRdb reports TRBD1, a call that lacks DNA to check it against. The CDR3 has 12 residues. CDR1 and CDR2 from the germline V gene are MDHEN and SYDVKM. CDR3: CASRGQPWEQYF.

V is TRBV11-2 and J is TRBJ2-1; the D call from TCRdb, TRBD1, cannot be confirmed without DNA. The CDR3 consists of 15 residues. Germline V gene data show CDR1 as SGHAT and CDR2 as FQNNGV. CDR3 sequence reads: CASSREGTGANEQFF. Combining the CDR3 with reference TRBV11-2 and TRBJ2-1 gives the whole variable domain EAGVAQSPRYKIIEKRQSVAFWCNPISGHATLYWYQQILGQGPKLLIQFQNNGVVDDSQLPKDRFSAERLKGVDSTLKIQPAKLEDSAVYLCASSREGTGANEQFFGPGTRLTVL.

The chain carries TRBV2 and TRBJ2-3; TCRdb returns TRBD2, unconfirmable since there is no DNA. In germline, CDR1 is SNHLY, CDR2 FYNNEI. This CDR3 contains 14 residues. The CDR3 loop reads CASMNGGASDTQYF.

This rearrangement joins TRBV7-9 to TRBJ1-2; TCRdb lists TRBD1, though no DNA is available to test this call. Germline V gives CDR1 SEHNR, CDR2 FQNEAQ (reference sequence). The CDR3 sequence is 15 residues long. CDR3 amino acids: CASSQGRSSYYGYTF.

The chain employs TRBV7-9 and TRBJ1-4. Germline V gene sequence: CDR1 SEHNR, CDR2 FQNEAQ (reference sequence). The CDR3 length is 14 residues. The CDR3 sequence is CASSLGVVNEKLFF.

The chain is built from TRBV20-1 and TRBJ2-7; TCRdb gives TRBD1 as the D gene, but with no DNA this cannot be confirmed. The CDR3 consists of 13 residues. Germline V CDR1 and CDR2: DFQATT, SNEGSKA (reference sequence). This CDR3 reads CSARDHRSYEQYF.

This chain uses TRBV12-3 or TRBV12-4 with TRBJ2-3; absent DNA, TCRdb's TRBD1 call cannot be checked. This CDR3 comprises 16 residues. CDR3: CASSLAGSPSTDTQYF.

The genes are TRBV19 and TRBJ1-2; checking the TCRdb D call of TRBD1 is not possible without DNA. The germline V gene has CDR1 LNHDA and CDR2 SQIVND (reference sequence). The CDR3 is 15 amino acids. The chain's CDR3 is CASTRGSRADYGYTF.

The chain uses TRBV14 and TRBJ1-2. The V gene's germline CDR1 is SGHDN and CDR2 FVKESK. The CDR3 covers 12 residues. CDR3 residues: CASSQDRYGYTF.

This rearrangement joins TRBV27 to TRBJ2-3; TCRdb's D call, TRBD1, is unchecked because there is no DNA. The CDR3 runs to 14 residues. Germline assignment: CDR1 MNHEY and CDR2 SMNVEV (reference sequence). CDR3 region: CATGRGYIGDTQYF.

The genes are TRBV6-1 and TRBJ2-1; TCRdb's D call, TRBD1, is unchecked because there is no DNA. From germline, CDR1 is MNHNS and CDR2 SASEGT. CDR3 length: 15 residues. The CDR3: CASSPPGSTYNEQFF.

The J gene is TRBJ1-5, the V gene TRBV20-1; TCRdb indicates TRBD1, and absent DNA this call remains unverified. This CDR3 has 14 amino acids. Germline V gene data show CDR1 as DFQATT and CDR2 as SNEGSKA (reference sequence). The chain's CDR3 is CSARRGESNQPQHF.

The rearrangement joins TRBV7-2 to TRBJ1-1; absent DNA, TCRdb's TRBD1 call cannot be checked. CDR1 is SGHTA, CDR2 FQGNSA, per germline. The CDR3 runs 13 residues. The CDR3 sequence is CASSPQGNGKAFF. The variable domain in full, completed from reference TRBV7-2 and TRBJ1-1, reads GAGVSQSPSNKVTEKGKDVELRCDPISGHTALYWYRQSLGQGLEFLIYFQGNSAPDKSGLPSDRFSAERTGGSVSTLTIQRTQQEDSAVYLCASSPQGNGKAFFGQGTRLTVV.

The chain joins TRBV11-1 to TRBJ1-1; TCRdb indicates TRBD1, and absent DNA this call remains unverified. The CDR3 is 18 amino acids. From germline, CDR1 is SGHAT and CDR2 FQDESV (reference sequence). The CDR3 loop is CASSSPVGEGAGNTEAFF.

The rearrangement links TRBV5-1 to TRBJ2-3; lacking DNA, the TRBD2 call made by TCRdb goes unchecked. This CDR3 has 18 residues. Looked up from germline, CDR1 is SGHRS and CDR2 is YFSETQ. The CDR3 region is CASSFTGLAGGPGDTQYF.

The V gene is TRBV30, the J gene TRBJ1-2. The CDR3 extends over 12 amino acids. Per the germline V gene, CDR1 is GTSNPN and CDR2 is SVGIG (reference sequence). CDR3 region: CAWSVGFYGYTF.

The gene calls are TRBV27 and TRBJ1-4; with no DNA, the TCRdb D assignment of TRBD1 cannot be verified. The V gene's germline CDR1 is MNHEY and CDR2 SMNVEV (reference sequence). The CDR3 is 14 residues long. CDR3 amino acids: CASKRGRTNEKLFF.